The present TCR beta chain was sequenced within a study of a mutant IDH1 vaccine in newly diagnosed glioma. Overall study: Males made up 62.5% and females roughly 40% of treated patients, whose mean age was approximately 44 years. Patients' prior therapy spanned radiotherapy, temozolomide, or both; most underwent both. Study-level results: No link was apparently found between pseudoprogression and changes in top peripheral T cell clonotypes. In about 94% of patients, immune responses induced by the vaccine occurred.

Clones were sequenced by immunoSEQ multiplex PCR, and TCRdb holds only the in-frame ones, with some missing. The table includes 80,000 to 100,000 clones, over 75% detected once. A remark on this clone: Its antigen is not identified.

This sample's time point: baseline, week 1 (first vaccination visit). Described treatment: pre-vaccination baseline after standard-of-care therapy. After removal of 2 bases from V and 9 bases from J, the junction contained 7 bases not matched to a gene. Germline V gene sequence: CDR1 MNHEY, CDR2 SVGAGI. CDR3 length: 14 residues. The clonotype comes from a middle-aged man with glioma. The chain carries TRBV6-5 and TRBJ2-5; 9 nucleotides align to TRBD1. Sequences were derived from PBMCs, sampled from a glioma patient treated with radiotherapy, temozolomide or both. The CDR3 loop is CASSYRGTGTAQYF. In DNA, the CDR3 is TGTGCCAGCAGTTACCGGGGGACAGGGACGGCCCAGTACTTC.